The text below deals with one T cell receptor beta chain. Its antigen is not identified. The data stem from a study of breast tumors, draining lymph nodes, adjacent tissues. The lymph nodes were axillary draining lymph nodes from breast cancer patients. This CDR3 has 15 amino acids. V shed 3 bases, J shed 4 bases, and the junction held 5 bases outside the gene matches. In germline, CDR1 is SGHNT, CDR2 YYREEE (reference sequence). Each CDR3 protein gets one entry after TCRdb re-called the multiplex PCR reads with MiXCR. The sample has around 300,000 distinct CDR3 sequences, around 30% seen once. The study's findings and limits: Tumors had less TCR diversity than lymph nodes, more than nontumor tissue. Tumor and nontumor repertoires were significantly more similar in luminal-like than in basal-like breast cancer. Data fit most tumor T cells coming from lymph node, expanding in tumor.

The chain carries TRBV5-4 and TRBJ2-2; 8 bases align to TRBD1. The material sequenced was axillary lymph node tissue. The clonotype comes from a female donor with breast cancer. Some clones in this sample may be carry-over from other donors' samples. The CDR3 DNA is TGTGCCAGCAGCTCCAGGGGGCGCGTCACCGGGGAGCTGTTTTTT. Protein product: CASSSRGRVTGELFF.